This TCR beta chain originates from a study of CD8 T cells in Susac syndrome. Roughly 0.45 to 1 ug RNA was reverse transcribed with random hexamers. TCRdb independently ran MiXCR on the immunoSEQ multiplex PCR reads; one entry per CDR3 protein. This sample has a few hundred thousand distinct CDR3 sequences, with around 83% found just once. V shed 4 bases, J shed 0 bases, and the junction held 10 bases outside the gene matches. Germline assignment: CDR1 MDHEN and CDR2 SYDVKM. The CDR3 consists of 19 residues. The patients who served as multiple sclerosis controls were treatment-naive and had stable or active relapsing-remitting disease that fulfilled the revised McDonald criteria.

This receptor was taken from a human donor with multiple sclerosis. This rearrangement joins TRBV28 to TRBJ2-1, with 12 bases matching TRBD2. Material: CD8+ T cells from PBMCs. The CDR3 region is CASSSSASGRDSSYNEQFF. The CDR3 coding sequence is TGTGCCAGCAGTTCCTCGGCTAGCGGGAGGGACAGCTCCTACAATGAGCAGTTCTTC.